This T cell receptor (beta chain) was identified in a study of T cell responses to AZD1222 COVID-19 vaccine. This CDR3 is 17 amino acids long. V shed 0 bases and J 5 bases; nucleotides not matched to a gene: 12. Per germline, CDR1 LGHDT and CDR2 YNNKEL (reference sequence). The assay was immunoSEQ multiplex PCR, and TCRdb's table has in-frame clones only and misses some. The data hold 85,000 to 130,000 clones, with 90% observed a single time. The sequence was obtained from an adult who received the AZD1222 COVID-19 vaccine. This sequence joins TRBV3-1 (or the pseudogene TRBV3-2) and TRBJ2-5; 7 bases are a match to TRBD1. The sequencing here drew on peripheral blood, taken 28 days after the second AZD1222 dose. CDR3 residues: CASSQDRGGAKGETQYF. CDR3 sequence (DNA): TGTGCCAGCAGCCAAGATCGAGGGGGCGCCAAGGGGGAGACCCAGTACTTC.